The 2 T cell receptor beta chains reported below all come from one sample, sequenced in a study of persistence of HIV-infected CD4 T cells. This was the immunoSEQ version 4 assay in survey mode. Sequencing was performed with immunoSEQ multiplex PCR; in TCRdb, only in-frame clones are kept and a portion is missing. The sample comprises about 43,000 clones, more than 75% of which are singletons, and 13% to 15% rests with the top ten. Cells were stimulated with overlapping HIV-1 Gag 15-mer peptides. CD40L/CD69 double-negative CD45RO-high memory CD4+ T cells were collected. Which antigens these TCRs recognize remains unknown. The material sequenced was CD4+ T cells sorted from PBMCs after 18-hour stimulation, taken from a patient who received antiretroviral therapy. These receptors were obtained from an adult man with HIV who was CMV-seropositive.

The gene calls are TRBV29-1 and TRBJ2-7; 16 nucleotides line up with TRBD2. J was trimmed by 1 base and V by 7 bases; bases with no gene match: 7. The CDR3 totals 16 residues. Germline assignment: CDR1 SQVTM and CDR2 ANQGSEA. CDR3 sequence: CSAGLAGGPSSYEQYF. CDR3 bases: TGCAGCGCGGGACTAGCGGGAGGGCCGTCATCCTACGAGCAGTACTTC.

This clone has just one count. This CDR3 reads CASGISPRGSSYNEQFF. As DNA, the CDR3 is TGTGCCAGCGGTATTTCCCCCCGGGGGAGCTCCTACAATGAGCAGTTCTTC. V usage is TRBV27 and J usage is TRBJ2-1, with a weak D call TRBD2 (6 bases). Germline-derived CDR1 and CDR2 are MNHEY and SMNVEV (reference sequence). Trimming took off 8 bases at V and 0 bases at J, with 20 bases between the two ends. The CDR3 is 17 amino acids.